This T cell receptor beta chain is from a study of T cell responses to AZD1222 COVID-19 vaccine (dated by TCRdb to the early 2020s). Regarding the study in general: A total of over 230 trial participants underwent TCR sequencing, of whom nearly 210 had received two doses of AZD1222 and some 25 had received two doses of the MenACWY control vaccine. Trial participants were enrolled by age into subgroups of 18-55, 56-69 and 70-plus years, and around 150, 28 and 57 TCR-sequenced participants, respectively, were included in these subgroups. What the research found in general, with its limitations: The whole spike protein was spanned by vaccine-associated CD4 TCRs, and dominant responses were seen in regions 160-218 and 743-854. No day 14 peak-response samples were available, so repertoires were characterized only after the peak T cell response. The 56-69-year group was small, and its depth increase did not reach significance, likely because of low power. Most participants were white British and females outnumbered males, and the authors suggested that clonal diversity may have been underestimated. Conclusions about previously exposed vaccinees were limited because only six AZD1222 recipients were SARS-CoV-2 seropositive at baseline. Spike-specific TCR breadth and depth rose significantly after two AZD1222 doses compared with day 0 and with MenACWY recipients. Nearly half of unique spike-specific TCRs reportedly recognized epitopes outside regions mutated in the B.1.351 and B.1.1.7 variants.

Including cysteine and phenylalanine, the CDR3 has 14 amino acids. Only CDR3 DNA is held: 42 bases, read in frame from base 1. In the germline V gene, CDR1 corresponds to MDHEN and CDR2 to SYDVKM. The V end loses 2 bases and the J end loses 1 base, and a stretch of 8 bases separates them. This specimen's time point label, per the study, means: about 28 days (+/-7) after the second vaccine dose. AZD1222 recipients whose second dose came at about 4 weeks and those whose second dose came at about 12 weeks were combined into one group, since spike-specific TCR depth and breadth did not differ between the two schedules. The vaccinee samples were drawn from two UK trials, COV001 and COV002, one of which was a single-blind randomized controlled phase 2/3 trial testing AZD1222 (ChAdOx1 nCoV-19) in healthy adults. For TCRbeta chain sequencing, PBMC samples were collected from trial participants at day 0 and at day 28 after the second dose.

Comments on this clone: The specificity of this receptor is unknown. Qualities for individual bases were not recorded, and no much larger clone is one base off.

The CDR3 regions of human TCRbeta chains were analyzed by immunosequencing. As for the original processing: TCRs in the repertoires were matched against a reference library of SARS-CoV-2-specific TCRs that had been generated with the MIRA antigen-specificity platform. Breadth was defined as the fraction of unique TCRs that were SARS-CoV-2-associated. Depth was defined as the fraction of total T cells that were SARS-CoV-2-associated. Using the MIRA data, each spike-specific TCR was mapped to the spike region that the TCR reacts to and placed in a CD4 or CD8 class. Log10-transformed breadth and depth values were compared by one-way ANOVA with Sidak's multiple comparisons tests. TCRdb provides this immuneACCESS table in a form limited to in-frame rearrangements. Some clones are lacking; in checked studies, under half of them reflect an unresolved V gene, and why the rest are absent is not known. V, J and clone size derive from that table, while D and trimming were established from the DNA sequence. In all, the sample holds approximately 88,000 clones, and about nine tenths of those were seen once. 5% to 5.5% of the sample comes from the top ten.

The sequence was obtained from an adult who received the AZD1222 COVID-19 vaccine. The chain employs TRBV28 and TRBJ1-1; no D gene is confidently identified. Sequenced material: peripheral blood, taken 28 days after the second AZD1222 dose. CDR3 loop: CASSLMWGNTEAFF. The DNA sequence is given as TGTGCCAGCAGTTTAATGTGGGGGAACACTGAAGCTTTCTTT.